This passage covers 15 T cell receptor beta chains from one sample sequenced in a study of T cells in localized non-small cell lung cancer. Assay used: immunoSEQ multiplex PCR; TCRdb lists only in-frame clones, some missing. This sample has 25,000 to 35,000 clones, with 90% to 95% found just once. The specimen comprised PBMCs, sampled before any cancer treatment. The source is a man aged 40 to 70 with stage II lung adenocarcinoma.

The chain carries TRBV18 and TRBJ1-1, with D uncertain. Germline CDR1 KGHSH, CDR2 LQKENI. This CDR3 contains 14 residues. With 2 bases removed from V and 1 base from J, the gap between germline ends came to 8 bases. CDR3: CASSPWTENTEAFF. The CDR3 DNA reads TGTGCCAGCTCACCATGGACTGAGAACACTGAAGCTTTCTTT.

The J gene is TRBJ2-2, the V gene TRBV6-1; D is undetermined. The germline V and J ends were trimmed by 6 bases and 5 bases, with 7 bases remaining between them. CDR3 length: 12 amino acids. Germline loops: CDR1 MNHNS, CDR2 SASEGT. CDR3 in amino acids: CASRERTGELFF. The CDR3 DNA is TGTGCCAGCAGGGAGAGGACCGGGGAGCTGTTTTTT.

CDR3 amino acids: CASSFEGTVAEAFF. CDR3 coding DNA: TGTGCCAGCAGCTTCGAGGGGACAGTCGCTGAAGCTTTCTTT. This chain connects TRBV7-3 to TRBJ1-1, with 7 bases aligning to TRBD1. The CDR3 consists of 14 residues. V lost 3 bases to trimming and J lost 6 bases; unmatched junction nucleotides: 7. Germline V CDR1 and CDR2: SGHTA, FQGTGA.

The chain employs TRBV4-3 and TRBJ2-1; D gene unclear. Trimming removed 2 bases at V and 10 bases at J, with 9 bases between. The CDR3 contains 12 residues. Per germline, CDR1 LGHNA and CDR2 YSLEER. CDR3 protein: CASSQKSGEQFF. Written as DNA, the CDR3 is TGCGCCAGCAGCCAAAAATCCGGGGAGCAGTTCTTC.

The chain couples TRBV5-6 to TRBJ2-1; TRBD2 agrees at 9 bases. Germline lookup yields CDR1 SGHDT and CDR2 YYEEEE. The CDR3 runs to 18 residues. Trimming at V came to 4 bases and at J to 0 bases, leaving 11 bases not matched to a gene. As DNA, the CDR3 is TGTGCCAGCAGCCCGACTAGCGGCCTATCGGGCTCCTACAATGAGCAGTTCTTC. Protein sequence: CASSPTSGLSGSYNEQFF.

The CDR3 here is CATYRGFNTGELFF. In DNA form, the CDR3 reads TGTGCCACCTACAGGGGATTCAACACCGGGGAGCTGTTTTTT. The chain carries TRBV28 and TRBJ2-2, with 7 bases that match TRBD1. The CDR3 sequence is 14 residues long. V shed 10 bases and J 2 bases; nucleotides not matched to a gene: 7. Looked up from germline, CDR1 is MDHEN and CDR2 is SYDVKM.

This chain connects TRBV5-4 to TRBJ2-1; TRBD2 might be the D (5 bases). The CDR3 extends over 15 amino acids. Germline assignment: CDR1 SGHNT and CDR2 YYREEE (reference sequence). The germline V and J ends were trimmed by 1 base and 0 bases, with 8 bases remaining between them. The chain's CDR3 is CASSLSAVSYNEQFF. CDR3 nucleotides: TGTGCCAGCAGCTTGTCAGCGGTCTCCTACAATGAGCAGTTCTTC. Combining the CDR3 with reference TRBV5-4 and TRBJ2-1 gives the whole variable domain ETGVTQSPTHLIKTRGQQVTLRCSSQSGHNTVSWYQQALGQGPQFIFQYYREEENGRGNFPPRFSGLQFPNYSSELNVNALELDDSALYLCASSLSAVSYNEQFFGPGTRLTVL.

The chain couples TRBV6-5 to TRBJ2-1; TRBD2 is a possible D gene (5 bases). CDR1 and CDR2 (germline): MNHEY, SVGAGI. The germline V and J ends were trimmed by 6 bases and 11 bases, with 14 bases remaining between them. The length of the CDR3 is 12 residues. CDR3 coding DNA: TGTGCCAGCAGACCGGACTCCTCAAAGCAGTTCTTC. Its protein is CASRPDSSKQFF.

This chain joins TRBV19 and TRBJ2-3; D is undetermined. This CDR3 is 15 amino acids long. V lost 3 bases, J lost 3 bases, and 13 bases lay in between. Germline-derived CDR1 and CDR2 are LNHDA and SQIVND (reference sequence). The CDR3 DNA is TGTGCCAGTAGTATTAAGGGCTTAGGGACAGATACGCAGTATTTT. This sequence encodes CASSIKGLGTDTQYF.

This sequence joins TRBV7-9 and TRBJ1-4; TRBD1 matches at 9 bases. CDR1 and CDR2 (germline): SEHNR, FQNEAQ (reference sequence). The CDR3 spans 15 residues. Losses at the gene ends were 5 bases for V and 5 bases for J; bases not matched to a gene: 6. As DNA, the CDR3 is TGTGCCAGCAGCCCCTCGACAGGGGGGAATGAAAAACTGTTTTTT. Protein sequence: CASSPSTGGNEKLFF. The whole variable domain, filled in from reference TRBV7-9 and TRBJ1-4, reads DTGVSQNPRHKITKRGQNVTFRCDPISEHNRLYWYRQTLGQGPEFLTYFQNEAQLEKSRLLSDRFSAERPKGSFSTLEIQRTEQGDSAMYLCASSPSTGGNEKLFFGSGTQLSVL.

This clone was seen just once. The chain joins TRBV28 to TRBJ1-4; the match to TRBD1 covers 7 bases. The CDR3 consists of 16 residues. The ends lost 7 bases at V and 0 bases at J; junction bases unmatched: 8. Germline V gene sequence: CDR1 MDHEN, CDR2 SYDVKM. Written as DNA, the CDR3 is TGTGCCAGCACCAAGGACAGGATTTCAACTAATGAAAAACTGTTTTTT. Translated: CASTKDRISTNEKLFF.

This sequence joins TRBV2 and TRBJ2-7; TRBD2 matches 7 bases. The V gene end was trimmed by 6 bases and the J gene end by 4 bases; junction bases not matched to a gene: 9. CDR1 and CDR2 from the germline V gene are SNHLY and FYNNEI. CDR3 size: 14 residues. Written as DNA, the CDR3 is TGTGCCAGCAGCTTAGGACTAGTAGGTTACGAGCAGTACTTC. Translating it yields CASSLGLVGYEQYF.

The V call is TRBV9, the J call TRBJ1-2; D gene uncertain. This CDR3 is 12 amino acids long. The germline V and J ends were trimmed by 3 bases and 6 bases, with 9 bases remaining between them. Germline V CDR1 and CDR2: SGDLS, YYNGEE. In DNA, the CDR3 is TGTGCCAGCAGCGGACGGGAGCATGGCTACACCTTC. Its translation: CASSGREHGYTF.

In its sample, this clone was seen once. This chain links TRBV11-3 with TRBJ1-2; 9 nucleotides agree with TRBD1. J lost 7 bases, V lost 1 base, and 7 bases had no gene match. This CDR3 spans 15 amino acids. Germline CDR1 reads SGHNT; CDR2 reads YENEEA. The DNA of the CDR3 is TGTGCCAGCAGCTTAGTCTCGGGACAGGGCGGTGGCTACACCTTC. It specifies CASSLVSGQGGGYTF.

The chain joins TRBV4-1 to TRBJ1-1; D remains ambiguous. The CDR3 covers 12 residues. Germline lookup yields CDR1 MGHRA and CDR2 YSYEKL. The V end lost 1 base, the J end lost 6 bases, and 6 bases lay between the germline ends. The CDR3 DNA reads TGCGCCAGCAGCCAAGGCTTGGCTGAAGCTTTCTTT. Translation gives CASSQGLAEAFF.